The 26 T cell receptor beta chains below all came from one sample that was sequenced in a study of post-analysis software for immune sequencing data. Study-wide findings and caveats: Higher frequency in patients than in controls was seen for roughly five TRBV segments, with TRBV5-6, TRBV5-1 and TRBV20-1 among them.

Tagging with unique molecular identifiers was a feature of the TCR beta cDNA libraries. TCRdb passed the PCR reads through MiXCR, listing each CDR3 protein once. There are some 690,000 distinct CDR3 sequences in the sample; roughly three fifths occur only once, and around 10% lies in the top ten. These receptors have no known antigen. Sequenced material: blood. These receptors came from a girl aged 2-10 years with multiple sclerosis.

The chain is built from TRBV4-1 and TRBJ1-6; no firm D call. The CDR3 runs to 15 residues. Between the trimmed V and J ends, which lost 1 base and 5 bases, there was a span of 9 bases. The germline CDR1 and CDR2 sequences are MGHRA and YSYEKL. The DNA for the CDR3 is TGCGCCAGCAGCCAAGGGGCCGAGGATAATTCACCCCTCCACTTT. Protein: CASSQGAEDNSPLHF.

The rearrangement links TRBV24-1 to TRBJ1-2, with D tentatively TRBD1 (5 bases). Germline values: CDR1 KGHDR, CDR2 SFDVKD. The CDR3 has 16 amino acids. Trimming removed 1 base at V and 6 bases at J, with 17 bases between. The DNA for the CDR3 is TGTGCCACCAGTGATTTCCCGGTGGGGGGAGGAAATGGCTACACCTTC. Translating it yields CATSDFPVGGGNGYTF.

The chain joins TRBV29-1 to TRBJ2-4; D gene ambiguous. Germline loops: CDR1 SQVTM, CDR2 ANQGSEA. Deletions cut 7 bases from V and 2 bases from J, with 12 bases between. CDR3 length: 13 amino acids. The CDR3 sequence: CSGTGGPKNIQYF. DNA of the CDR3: TGCAGCGGGACGGGCGGCCCCAAAAACATTCAGTACTTC.

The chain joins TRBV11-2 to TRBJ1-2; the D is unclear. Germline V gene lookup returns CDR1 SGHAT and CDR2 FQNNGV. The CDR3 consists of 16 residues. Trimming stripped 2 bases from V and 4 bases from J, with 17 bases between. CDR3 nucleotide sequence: TGTGCCAGCAGCTTAATTTCAGGAGGGCCCCCCTATGGCTACACCTTC. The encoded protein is CASSLISGGPPYGYTF.

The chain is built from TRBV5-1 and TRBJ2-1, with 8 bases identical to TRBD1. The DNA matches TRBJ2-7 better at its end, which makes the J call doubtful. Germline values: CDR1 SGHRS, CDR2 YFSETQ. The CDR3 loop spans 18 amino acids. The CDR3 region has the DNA TGCGCCAGCAGCTTGGGGCAGGGGGCGGCCAGCTCCTACAATGAGCAGTACTTC. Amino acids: CASSLGQGAASSYNEQYF.

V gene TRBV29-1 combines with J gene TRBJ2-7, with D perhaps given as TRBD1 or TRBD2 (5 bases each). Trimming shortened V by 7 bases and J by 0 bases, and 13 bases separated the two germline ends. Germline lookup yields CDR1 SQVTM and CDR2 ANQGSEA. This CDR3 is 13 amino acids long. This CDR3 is CSAWKGSSYEQYF. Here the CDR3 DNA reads TGCAGCGCCTGGAAGGGGAGCTCCTACGAGCAGTACTTC.

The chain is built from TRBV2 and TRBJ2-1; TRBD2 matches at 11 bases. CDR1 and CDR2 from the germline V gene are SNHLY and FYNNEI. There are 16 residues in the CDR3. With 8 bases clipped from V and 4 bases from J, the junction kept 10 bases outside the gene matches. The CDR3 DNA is TGTGCCAGCTCCACGAGGGCTAGCGGGGGGTACAATGAGCAGTTCTTC. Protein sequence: CASSTRASGGYNEQFF.

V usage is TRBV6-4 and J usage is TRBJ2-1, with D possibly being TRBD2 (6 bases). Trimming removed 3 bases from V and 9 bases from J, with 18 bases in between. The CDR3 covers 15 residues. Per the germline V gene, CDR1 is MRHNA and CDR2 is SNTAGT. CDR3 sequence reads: CASSEGGRMGGEQFF. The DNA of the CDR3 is TGTGCCAGCAGTGAGGGTGGACGGATGGGGGGTGAGCAGTTCTTC.

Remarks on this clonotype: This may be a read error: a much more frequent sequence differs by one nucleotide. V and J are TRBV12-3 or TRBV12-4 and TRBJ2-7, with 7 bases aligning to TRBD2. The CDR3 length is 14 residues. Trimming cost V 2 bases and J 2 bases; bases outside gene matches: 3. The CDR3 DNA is TGTGCCAGCAGTTTATTCGCGGGAGCCTACGAGCAGTACTTC. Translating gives CASSLFAGAYEQYF.

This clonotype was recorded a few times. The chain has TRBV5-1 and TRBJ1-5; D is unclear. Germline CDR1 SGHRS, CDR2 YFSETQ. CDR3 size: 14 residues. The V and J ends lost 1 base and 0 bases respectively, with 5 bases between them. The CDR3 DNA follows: TGCGCCAGCAGCTTGTCCAGTAGCAATCAGCCCCAGCATTTT. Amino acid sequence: CASSLSSSNQPQHF. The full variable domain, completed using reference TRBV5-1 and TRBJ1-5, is KAGVTQTPRYLIKTRGQQVTLSCSPISGHRSVSWYQQTPGQGLQFLFEYFSETQRNKGNFPGRFSGRQFSNSRSEMNVSTLELGDSALYLCASSLSSSNQPQHFGDGTRLSIL.

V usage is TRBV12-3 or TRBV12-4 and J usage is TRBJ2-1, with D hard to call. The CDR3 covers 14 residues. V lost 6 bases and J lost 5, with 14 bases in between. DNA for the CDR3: TGTGCCAGCAGCCAGAGGACCGAAAACAATGAGCAGTTCTTC. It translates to CASSQRTENNEQFF.

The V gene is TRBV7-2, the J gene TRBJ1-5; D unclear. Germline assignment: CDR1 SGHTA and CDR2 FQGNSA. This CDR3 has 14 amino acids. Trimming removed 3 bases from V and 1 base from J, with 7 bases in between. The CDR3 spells CASSFDGSNQPQHF. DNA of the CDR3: TGTGCCAGCAGCTTTGACGGGAGCAATCAGCCCCAGCATTTT. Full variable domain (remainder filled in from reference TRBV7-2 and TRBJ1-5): GAGVSQSPSNKVTEKGKDVELRCDPISGHTALYWYRQSLGQGLEFLIYFQGNSAPDKSGLPSDRFSAERTGGSVSTLTIQRTQQEDSAVYLCASSFDGSNQPQHFGDGTRLSIL.

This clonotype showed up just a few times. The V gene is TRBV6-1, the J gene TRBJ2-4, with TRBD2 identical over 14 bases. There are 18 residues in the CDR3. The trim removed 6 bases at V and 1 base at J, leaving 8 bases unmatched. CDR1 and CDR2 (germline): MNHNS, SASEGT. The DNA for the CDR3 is TGTGCCAGCAGGGGGGGACTAGCGGGAGTGACGGCCAAAAACATTCAGTACTTC. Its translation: CASRGGLAGVTAKNIQYF.

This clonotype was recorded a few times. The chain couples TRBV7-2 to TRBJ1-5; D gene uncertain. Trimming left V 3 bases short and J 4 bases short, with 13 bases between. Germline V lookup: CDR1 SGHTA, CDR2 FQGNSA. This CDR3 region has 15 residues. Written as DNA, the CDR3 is TGTGCCAGCAGCTTGGCCGGGGTCTGGAATCAGCCCCAGCATTTT. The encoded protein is CASSLAGVWNQPQHF.

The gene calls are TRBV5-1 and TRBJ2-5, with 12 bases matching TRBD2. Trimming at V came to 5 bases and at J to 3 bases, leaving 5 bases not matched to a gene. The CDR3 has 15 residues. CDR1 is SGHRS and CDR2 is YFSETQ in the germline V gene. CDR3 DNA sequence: TGCGCCAGCAGGACTAGCGGGAGTCGGGAAGAGACCCAGTACTTC. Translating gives CASRTSGSREETQYF.

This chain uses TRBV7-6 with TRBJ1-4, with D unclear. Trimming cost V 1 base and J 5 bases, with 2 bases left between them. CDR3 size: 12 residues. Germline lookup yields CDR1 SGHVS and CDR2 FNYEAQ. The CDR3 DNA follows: TGTGCCAGCAGCTTAGGAAATGAAAAACTGTTTTTT. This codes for CASSLGNEKLFF.

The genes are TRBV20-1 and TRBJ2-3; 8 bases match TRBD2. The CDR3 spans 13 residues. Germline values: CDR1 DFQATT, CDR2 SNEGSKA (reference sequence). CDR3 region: CSGAGVGADTQYF. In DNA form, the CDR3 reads TGCAGCGGAGCGGGAGTGGGGGCAGATACGCAGTATTTT.

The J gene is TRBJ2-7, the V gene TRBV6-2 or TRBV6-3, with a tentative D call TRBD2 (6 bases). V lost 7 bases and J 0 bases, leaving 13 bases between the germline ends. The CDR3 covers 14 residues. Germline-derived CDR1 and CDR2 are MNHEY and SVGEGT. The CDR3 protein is CASKKRDFSYEQYF. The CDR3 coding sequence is TGTGCCAGCAAAAAACGGGACTTCTCCTACGAGCAGTACTTC.

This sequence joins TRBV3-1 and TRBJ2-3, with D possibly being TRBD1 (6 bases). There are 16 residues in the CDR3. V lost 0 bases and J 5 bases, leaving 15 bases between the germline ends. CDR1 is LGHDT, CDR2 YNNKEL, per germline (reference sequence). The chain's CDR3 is CASSQDRTGILDTQYF. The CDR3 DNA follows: TGTGCCAGCAGCCAAGATCGAACAGGGATCCTAGATACGCAGTATTTT.

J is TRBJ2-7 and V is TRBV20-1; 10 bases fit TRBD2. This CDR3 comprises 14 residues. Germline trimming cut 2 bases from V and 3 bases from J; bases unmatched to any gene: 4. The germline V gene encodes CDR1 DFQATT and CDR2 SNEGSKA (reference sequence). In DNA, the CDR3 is TGCAGTGCTAGACCGGCTAGCGGGAGCTACGAGCAGTACTTC. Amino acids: CSARPASGSYEQYF.

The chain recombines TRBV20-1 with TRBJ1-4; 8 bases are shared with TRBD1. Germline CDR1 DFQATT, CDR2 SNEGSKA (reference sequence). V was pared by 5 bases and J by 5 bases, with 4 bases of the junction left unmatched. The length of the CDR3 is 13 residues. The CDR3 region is CSAGTGGNEKLFF. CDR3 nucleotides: TGCAGTGCTGGGACAGGCGGGAATGAAAAACTGTTTTTT.

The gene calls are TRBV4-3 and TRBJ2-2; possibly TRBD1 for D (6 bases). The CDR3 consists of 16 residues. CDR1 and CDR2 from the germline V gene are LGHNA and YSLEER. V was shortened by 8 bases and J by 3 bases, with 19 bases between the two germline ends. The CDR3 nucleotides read TGCGCCAGCGCCCCGGGCCAGGGGACCTACACCGGGGAGCTGTTTTTT. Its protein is CASAPGQGTYTGELFF.

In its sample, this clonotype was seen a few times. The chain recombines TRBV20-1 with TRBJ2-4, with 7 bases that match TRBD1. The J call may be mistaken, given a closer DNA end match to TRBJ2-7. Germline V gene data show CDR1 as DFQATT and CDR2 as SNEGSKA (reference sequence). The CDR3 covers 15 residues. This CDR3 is CSARGDRARFYEQYF. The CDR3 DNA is TGCAGTGCTAGAGGAGACAGGGCCAGATTTTACGAGCAGTACTTC.

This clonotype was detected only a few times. The DNA of the CDR3 is TGTGCCAGCAGCCAAGGGACTAGCGGGAGTCTGTACGAGCAGTACTTC. This encodes CASSQGTSGSLYEQYF. The rearrangement links TRBV4-2 to TRBJ2-7; 13 nucleotides align to TRBD2. Germline V gives CDR1 LGHNA, CDR2 YNFKEQ. The CDR3 runs 16 residues. V was pared by 1 base and J by 4 bases, with 4 bases of the junction left unmatched.

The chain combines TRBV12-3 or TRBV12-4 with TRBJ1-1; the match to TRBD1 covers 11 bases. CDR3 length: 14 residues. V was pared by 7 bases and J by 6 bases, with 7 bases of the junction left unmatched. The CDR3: CASKRTGGWAEAFF. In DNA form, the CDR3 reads TGTGCCAGCAAGAGGACAGGGGGCTGGGCTGAAGCTTTCTTT.

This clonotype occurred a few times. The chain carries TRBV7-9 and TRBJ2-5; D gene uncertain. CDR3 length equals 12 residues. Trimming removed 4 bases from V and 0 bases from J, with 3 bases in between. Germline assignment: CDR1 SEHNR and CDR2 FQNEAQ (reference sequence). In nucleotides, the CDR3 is TGTGCCAGCAGCTGGGACCAAGAGACCCAGTACTTC. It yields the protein CASSWDQETQYF.